The clone carrying this TCR beta chain was recorded many times. The target antigen is unknown. TCRdb reprocessed the 5' RACE reads with MiXCR, giving one entry per CDR3 protein. The table has 690,000 or so distinct CDR3 sequences, approximately 6.1% seen once. Trimming removed 1 base from V and 5 bases from J; junction bases left unmatched: 14. CDR3 length: 16 residues. The germline V gene encodes CDR1 DFQATT and CDR2 SNEGSKA (reference sequence). This entry is derived from a study of identical twins. The study's findings and limits: There was more out-of-frame TCR alpha sharing in monozygotic twins than models estimated.

This TCR was sampled from a man between 18 and 35 years old in good health. This rearrangement joins TRBV20-1 to TRBJ2-7, with 7 nucleotides matching TRBD2. Source material: naive T cells sorted from blood. CDR3 coding DNA: TGCAGTGCTAGAGGGGGCCATCCGGGAGGTACCCACGAGCAGTACGTC. It encodes CSARGGHPGGTHEQYV.